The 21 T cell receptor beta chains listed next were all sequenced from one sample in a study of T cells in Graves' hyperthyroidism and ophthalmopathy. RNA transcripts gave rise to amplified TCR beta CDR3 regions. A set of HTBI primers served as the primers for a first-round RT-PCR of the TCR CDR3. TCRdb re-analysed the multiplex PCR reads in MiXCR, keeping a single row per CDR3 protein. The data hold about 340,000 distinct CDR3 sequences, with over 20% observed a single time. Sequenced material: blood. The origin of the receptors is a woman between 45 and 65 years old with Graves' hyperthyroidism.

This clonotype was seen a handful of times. CDR3 loop: CASSLASGSNTEAFF. The CDR3 DNA follows: TGTGCCAGCAGCTTAGCTTCGGGCAGCAACACTGAAGCTTTCTTT. The V and J genes are TRBV7-9 and TRBJ1-1, with D hard to call. Trimming cost V 0 bases and J 2 bases, with 10 bases left between them. This CDR3 has 15 amino acids. Per the germline V gene, CDR1 is SEHNR and CDR2 is FQNEAQ (reference sequence).

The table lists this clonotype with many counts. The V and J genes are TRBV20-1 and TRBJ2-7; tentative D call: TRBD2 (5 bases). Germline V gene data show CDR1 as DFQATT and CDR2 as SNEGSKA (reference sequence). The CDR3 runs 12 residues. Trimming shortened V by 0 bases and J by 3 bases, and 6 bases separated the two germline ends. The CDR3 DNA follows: TGCAGTGCTAGAGATGGAGGCTACGAGCAGTACTTC. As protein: CSARDGGYEQYF.

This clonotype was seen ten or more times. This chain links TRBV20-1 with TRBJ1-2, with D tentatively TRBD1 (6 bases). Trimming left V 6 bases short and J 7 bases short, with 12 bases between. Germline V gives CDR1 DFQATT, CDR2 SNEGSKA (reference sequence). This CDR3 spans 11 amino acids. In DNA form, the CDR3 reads TGCAGTGCGCCGGACAGTGCTGGCTACACCTTC. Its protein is CSAPDSAGYTF.

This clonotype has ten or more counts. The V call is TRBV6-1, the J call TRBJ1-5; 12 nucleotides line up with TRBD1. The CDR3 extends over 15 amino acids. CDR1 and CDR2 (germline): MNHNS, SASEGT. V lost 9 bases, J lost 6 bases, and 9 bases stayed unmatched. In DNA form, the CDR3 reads TGTGCCAGTGGGACAGGGGGCGCGGGTGGTCAGCCCCAGCATTTT. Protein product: CASGTGGAGGQPQHF.

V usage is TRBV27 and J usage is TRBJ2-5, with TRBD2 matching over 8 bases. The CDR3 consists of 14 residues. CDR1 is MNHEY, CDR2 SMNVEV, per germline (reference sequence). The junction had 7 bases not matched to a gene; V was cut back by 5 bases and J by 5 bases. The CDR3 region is CASSVGTSDETQYF. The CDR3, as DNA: TGTGCCAGCAGTGTTGGGACTAGTGACGAGACCCAGTACTTC.

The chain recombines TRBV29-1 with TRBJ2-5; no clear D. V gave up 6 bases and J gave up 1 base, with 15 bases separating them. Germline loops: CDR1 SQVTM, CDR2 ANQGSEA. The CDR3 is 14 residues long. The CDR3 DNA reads TGCAGCGTCCGAAGAGAACAGATCCAAGAGACCCAGTACTTC. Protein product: CSVRREQIQETQYF.

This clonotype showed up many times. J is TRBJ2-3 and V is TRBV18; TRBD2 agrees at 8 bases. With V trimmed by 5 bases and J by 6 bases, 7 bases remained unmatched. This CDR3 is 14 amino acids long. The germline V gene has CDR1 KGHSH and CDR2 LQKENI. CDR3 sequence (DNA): TGTGCCAGCTCATTCATAGCGGGAACGGATACGCAGTATTTT. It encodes CASSFIAGTDTQYF.

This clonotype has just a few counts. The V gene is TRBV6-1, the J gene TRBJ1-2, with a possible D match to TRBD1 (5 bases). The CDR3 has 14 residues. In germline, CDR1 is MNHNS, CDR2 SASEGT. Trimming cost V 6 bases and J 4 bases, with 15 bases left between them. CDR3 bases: TGTGCCAGCAGACATACCCGGGACTTCTATGGCTACACCTTC. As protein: CASRHTRDFYGYTF.

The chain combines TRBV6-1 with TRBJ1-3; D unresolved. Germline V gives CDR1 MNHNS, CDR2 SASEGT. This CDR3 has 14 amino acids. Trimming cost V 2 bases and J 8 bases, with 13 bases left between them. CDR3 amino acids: CASSEWVRQDTIYF. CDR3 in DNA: TGTGCCAGCAGTGAATGGGTCAGACAAGACACCATATATTTT.

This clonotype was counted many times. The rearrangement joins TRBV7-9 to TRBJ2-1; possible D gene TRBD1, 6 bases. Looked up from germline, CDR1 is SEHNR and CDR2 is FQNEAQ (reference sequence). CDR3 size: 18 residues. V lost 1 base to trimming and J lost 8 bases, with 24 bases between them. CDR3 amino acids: CASSLGKLQGKRRHEQFF. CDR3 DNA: TGTGCCAGCAGCTTAGGAAAGCTACAGGGTAAGAGGAGACATGAGCAGTTCTTC.

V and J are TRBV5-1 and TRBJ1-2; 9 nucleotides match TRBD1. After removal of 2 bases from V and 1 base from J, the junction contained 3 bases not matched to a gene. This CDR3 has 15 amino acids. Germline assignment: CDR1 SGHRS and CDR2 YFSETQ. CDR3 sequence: CASSLGQGINYGYTF. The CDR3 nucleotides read TGCGCCAGCAGCTTAGGACAGGGGATTAACTATGGCTACACCTTC.

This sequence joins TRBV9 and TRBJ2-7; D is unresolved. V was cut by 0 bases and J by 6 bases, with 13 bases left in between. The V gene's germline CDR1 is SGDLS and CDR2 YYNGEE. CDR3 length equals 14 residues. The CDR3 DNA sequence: TGTGCCAGCAGCGTAGAATCTTTGAACGGCGAGCAGTACTTC. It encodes CASSVESLNGEQYF. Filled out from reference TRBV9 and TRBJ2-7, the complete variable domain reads DSGVTQTPKHLITATGQRVTLRCSPRSGDLSVYWYQQSLDQGLQFLIQYYNGEERAKGNILERFSAQQFPDLHSELNLSSLELGDSALYFCASSVESLNGEQYFGPGTRLTVT.

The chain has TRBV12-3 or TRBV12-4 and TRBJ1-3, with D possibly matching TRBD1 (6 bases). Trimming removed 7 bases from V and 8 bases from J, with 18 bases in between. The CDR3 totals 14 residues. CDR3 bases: TGTGCCAGCAAGGGGGATCCCATCGGACACACCATATATTTT. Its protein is CASKGDPIGHTIYF.

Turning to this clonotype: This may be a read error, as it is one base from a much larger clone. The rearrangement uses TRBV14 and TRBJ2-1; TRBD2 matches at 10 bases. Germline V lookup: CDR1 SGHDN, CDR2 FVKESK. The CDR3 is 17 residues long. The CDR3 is CASSRFLAGERYNEQLF. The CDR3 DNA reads TGTGCCAGCAGCCGCTTTCTAGCGGGAGAAAGGTACAATGAGCAGCTCTTC.

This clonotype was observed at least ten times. The CDR3 here is CSVGGTGQPQHF. The CDR3 DNA sequence: TGCAGCGTTGGGGGGACCGGTCAGCCCCAGCATTTT. The genes are TRBV29-1 and TRBJ1-5; tentative D call: TRBD1 (5 bases). CDR3 size: 12 residues. Trimming left V 4 bases short and J 6 bases short, with 10 bases between. CDR1 is SQVTM, CDR2 ANQGSEA, per germline.

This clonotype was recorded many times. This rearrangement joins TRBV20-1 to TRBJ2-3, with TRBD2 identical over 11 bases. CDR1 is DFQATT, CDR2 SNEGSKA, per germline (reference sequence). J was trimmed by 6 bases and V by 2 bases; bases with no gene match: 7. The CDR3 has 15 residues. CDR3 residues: CSARPRLAGYDTQYF. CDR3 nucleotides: TGCAGTGCTAGACCTCGACTAGCGGGATATGATACGCAGTATTTT.

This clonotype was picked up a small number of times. In DNA, the CDR3 is TGTGCCAGCATGACCCGGCGACACAATGAGCAGTTCTTC. This sequence encodes CASMTRRHNEQFF. The V and J genes are TRBV2 and TRBJ2-1; D not resolved. The CDR3 length is 13 residues. The V end was cut by 7 bases, the J end by 5 bases, with 12 bases between. Per germline, CDR1 SNHLY and CDR2 FYNNEI.

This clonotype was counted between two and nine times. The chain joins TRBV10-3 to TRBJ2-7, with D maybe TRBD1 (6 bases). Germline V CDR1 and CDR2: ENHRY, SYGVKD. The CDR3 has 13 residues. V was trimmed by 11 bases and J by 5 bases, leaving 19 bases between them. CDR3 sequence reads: CASNSGVSDEQYF. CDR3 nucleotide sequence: TGTGCCTCCAACTCAGGGGTTTCCGACGAGCAGTACTTC.

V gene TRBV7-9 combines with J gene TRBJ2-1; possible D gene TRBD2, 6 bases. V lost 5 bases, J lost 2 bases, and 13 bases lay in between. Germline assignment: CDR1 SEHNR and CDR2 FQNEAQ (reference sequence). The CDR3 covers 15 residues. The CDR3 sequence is CASSGGKGPYNEQFF. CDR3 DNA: TGTGCCAGCAGCGGAGGGAAAGGCCCCTACAATGAGCAGTTCTTC.

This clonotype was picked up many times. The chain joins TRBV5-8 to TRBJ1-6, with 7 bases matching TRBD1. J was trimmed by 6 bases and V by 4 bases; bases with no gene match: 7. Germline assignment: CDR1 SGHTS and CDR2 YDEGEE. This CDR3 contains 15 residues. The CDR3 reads CASSRNRGGNSPLHF. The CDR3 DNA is TGTGCCAGCAGCCGAAACAGGGGCGGTAATTCACCCCTCCACTTT.

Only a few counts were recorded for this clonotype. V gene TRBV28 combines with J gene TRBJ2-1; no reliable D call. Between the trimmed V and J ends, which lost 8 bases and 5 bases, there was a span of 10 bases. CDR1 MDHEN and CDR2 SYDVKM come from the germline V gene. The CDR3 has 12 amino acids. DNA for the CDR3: TGTGCCAGCTTCAACCGGGACAATGAGCAGTTCTTC. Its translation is CASFNRDNEQFF.